Listed here are 3 T cell receptor beta chains from one sample, sequenced in a study of T-cell memory formation after mild COVID-19. MiXCR was run by TCRdb on the 5' RACE reads, yielding one entry per CDR3 protein. The sample has 75,000 to 95,000 distinct CDR3 sequences; about 12% are singletons. The sequencing sample was made of PBMCs or a T cell subset sorted from them (not recorded which). The receptor source for this set is an adult woman who had mild COVID-19 (a few samples of this study predate the infection). Cell type and time point are not known.

This clonotype was detected ten times or more. CDR3 coding DNA: TGTGCCAGCAGCGAAAACAGGGCCTACGAGCAGTACTTC. This gives the protein CASSENRAYEQYF. The chain couples TRBV7-9 to TRBJ2-7; a weak D match, TRBD1 (6 bases). Germline loops: CDR1 SEHNR, CDR2 FQNEAQ (reference sequence). The V gene lost 5 bases and the J gene lost 2 bases, with 10 bases spanning the gap. This CDR3 is built from 13 residues.

This clonotype was seen at least ten times. The chain recombines TRBV6-1 with TRBJ2-1, with D tentatively TRBD1 (5 bases). Per the germline V gene, CDR1 is MNHNS and CDR2 is SASEGT. The germline V and J ends were trimmed by 6 bases and 1 base, with 7 bases remaining between them. The CDR3 consists of 13 residues. CDR3 loop: CASSDSSYNEQFF. For the CDR3, the DNA is TGTGCCAGCAGCGACAGTTCCTACAATGAGCAGTTCTTC.

The chain recombines TRBV5-1 with TRBJ1-2, with 12 bases matching TRBD1. Trimming cost V 1 base and J 6 bases; bases outside gene matches: 10. The CDR3 sequence is 17 residues long. Looked up from germline, CDR1 is SGHRS and CDR2 is YFSETQ. The CDR3 here is CASSLTAGQGAADGYTF. CDR3 bases: TGCGCCAGCAGCTTGACGGCGGGACAGGGGGCCGCTGATGGCTACACCTTC. Looking up the rest from reference TRBV5-1 and TRBJ1-2 gives the full variable domain: KAGVTQTPRYLIKTRGQQVTLSCSPISGHRSVSWYQQTPGQGLQFLFEYFSETQRNKGNFPGRFSGRQFSNSRSEMNVSTLELGDSALYLCASSLTAGQGAADGYTFGSGTRLTVV.